Below, 32 T cell receptor beta chains from the same sample are listed, as sequenced in a study of T cells in Graves' hyperthyroidism and ophthalmopathy. Regions amplified from RNA transcripts were the TCR beta CDR3 regions. First-round RT-PCR targeting the TCR CDR3 was performed with the HTBI primer set. TCRdb re-called the multiplex PCR reads with MiXCR, one entry per CDR3 protein. Of 800,000 or so distinct CDR3 sequences listed, 35% to 45% are singletons. Sample: blood. All receptors come from a man between 18 and 35 years old with Graves' hyperthyroidism.

In its sample, this clonotype was seen a few times. The chain uses TRBV5-6 and TRBJ2-7; maybe TRBD1 (6 bases). Trimming took 7 bases from V and 2 from J, leaving 19 bases between them. The CDR3 has 15 amino acids. Germline V lookup: CDR1 SGHDT, CDR2 YYEEEE. The DNA of the CDR3 is TGTGCCAGCGCGAACCCGGGACATCTGGCCTACGAGCAGTACTTC. Protein: CASANPGHLAYEQYF.

In its sample, this clonotype was seen a few times. The chain couples TRBV7-3 to TRBJ2-7; D tentatively reads TRBD1 or TRBD2 (5 bases each). Between the trimmed V and J ends, which lost 4 bases and 6 bases, there was a span of 16 bases. Germline V gives CDR1 SGHTA, CDR2 FQGTGA. This CDR3 spans 14 amino acids. The CDR3, as DNA: TGTGCCAGCAGCTCCGACGGGACCCCGGGCGAGCAGTACTTC. This translates into CASSSDGTPGEQYF. Combining the CDR3 with reference TRBV7-3 and TRBJ2-7 gives the whole variable domain GAGVSQTPSNKVTEKGKYVELRCDPISGHTALYWYRQSLGQGPEFLIYFQGTGAADDSGLPNDRFFAVRPEGSVSTLKIQRTERGDSAVYLCASSSDGTPGEQYFGPGTRLTVT.

The chain carries TRBV19 and TRBJ1-5; D is ambiguous. The CDR3 sequence is 13 residues long. Trimming pared 11 bases from V and 3 bases from J, leaving 14 bases between. Germline CDR1 and CDR2: LNHDA and SQIVND (reference sequence). CDR3 sequence (DNA): TGTGCCGGTCAAGAAGATTTCAATCAGCCCCAGCATTTT. Encoded protein: CAGQEDFNQPQHF.

In this sample, this clonotype turned up many times. This chain links TRBV15 with TRBJ2-7; the D is unclear. The CDR3 is 17 residues long. Germline CDR1 reads LNHNV; CDR2 reads YYDKDF (reference sequence). The V end was cut by 3 bases, the J end by 0 bases, with 18 bases between. Here the CDR3 DNA reads TGTGCCACCAGCAGCCCGCACTCTAGTCGCAACTCCTACGAGCAGTACTTC. Translated, it gives CATSSPHSSRNSYEQYF.

The gene calls are TRBV20-1 and TRBJ2-2; D might be TRBD2 (5 bases). The CDR3 has 13 amino acids. Trimming took 6 bases from V and 1 from J, leaving 9 bases between them. CDR1 and CDR2 from the germline V gene are DFQATT and SNEGSKA (reference sequence). In nucleotides, the CDR3 is TGCAGTGCCCTAGCCGAGAACACCGGGGAGCTGTTTTTT. Translated: CSALAENTGELFF.

This clonotype was counted many times. V and J are TRBV7-8 and TRBJ1-1, with D hard to call. V was cut by 2 bases and J by 7 bases, with 8 bases left in between. The CDR3 is 12 amino acids. Germline CDR1 is SGHVS and CDR2 is FQNEAQ. The CDR3, as DNA: TGTGCCAGCAGCTTACTGGGGATTGAAGCTTTCTTT. Translation: CASSLLGIEAFF.

This clonotype was detected only a few times. The chain joins TRBV19 to TRBJ1-1, with D tentatively TRBD1 (6 bases). V shed 0 bases and J shed 6 bases, with 11 bases lying between them. Per the germline V gene, CDR1 is LNHDA and CDR2 is SQIVND (reference sequence). The CDR3 spans 14 residues. This chain's CDR3 is CASSIERGAAEAFF. CDR3 bases: TGTGCCAGTAGTATAGAAAGGGGGGCGGCTGAAGCTTTCTTT.

CDR3 coding DNA: TGTGCCAGCAGTGTGTTGGCTAGCGGGCAAACCGGGGAGCTGTTTTTT. Amino acids: CASSVLASGQTGELFF. V is TRBV2 and J is TRBJ2-2; 8 bases fit TRBD2. The germline gives CDR1 SNHLY, CDR2 FYNNEI. The CDR3 is made up of 16 amino acids. V shed 4 bases and J 5 bases; nucleotides not matched to a gene: 9. The full variable domain, completed using reference TRBV2 and TRBJ2-2, is EPEVTQTPSHQVTQMGQEVILRCVPISNHLYFYWYRQILGQKVEFLVSFYNNEISEKSEIFDDQFSVERPDGSNFTLKIRSTKLEDSAMYFCASSVLASGQTGELFFGEGSRLTVL.

The chain links TRBV20-1 to TRBJ2-3; D not certain. The CDR3 consists of 11 residues. The germline CDR1 and CDR2 sequences are DFQATT and SNEGSKA (reference sequence). V gave up 5 bases and J gave up 6 bases, with 9 bases separating them. The CDR3 sequence: CSASLRDTQYF. CDR3 DNA: TGCAGTGCTTCTCTTCGGGATACGCAGTATTTT.

V usage is TRBV2 and J usage is TRBJ1-4; a weak D match, TRBD1 (6 bases). Trimming removed 6 bases from V and 7 bases from J, with 9 bases in between. Germline V gives CDR1 SNHLY, CDR2 FYNNEI. There are 12 residues in the CDR3. As DNA, the CDR3 is TGTGCCAGCAGCTGGGGGGCTGAAAAACTGTTTTTT. Its translation: CASSWGAEKLFF.

Remarks on this clonotype: A junction boundary mismatches the germline segment, possibly from a read error. The genes are TRBV5-5 and TRBJ2-7; D not certain. The CDR3 is 12 residues long. CDR1 is SGHKS and CDR2 is YYEKEE in the germline V gene (reference sequence). The CDR3 here is CASSQDPHEQYF. CDR3 bases: TGCGCCAGCAGCCAAGACCCCCACGAGCAGTACTTC.

This clonotype has at least ten counts. The chain recombines TRBV10-3 with TRBJ2-6; no clear D gene. In germline, CDR1 is ENHRY, CDR2 SYGVKD. The CDR3 has 13 residues. Trimming left V 3 bases short and J 4 bases short, with 4 bases between. The chain's CDR3 is CAISDQGANVLTF. CDR3 DNA sequence: TGTGCCATCAGTGATCAAGGGGCCAACGTCCTGACTTTC.

The chain is built from TRBV6-5 and TRBJ2-5; D may be TRBD2 (5 bases). V was trimmed by 5 bases and J by 2 bases, leaving 30 bases between them. In germline, CDR1 is MNHEY, CDR2 SVGAGI. The CDR3 is 20 amino acids. The CDR3 region is CASSRPGLEREDHRQETQYF. The CDR3 DNA is TGTGCCAGCAGTAGGCCAGGACTCGAGCGAGAAGATCACCGACAAGAGACCCAGTACTTC.

This clonotype was recorded many times. One junction end does not reproduce the germline sequence, and a read error may be involved. This chain connects TRBV5-1 to TRBJ1-1; 9 positions match TRBD1. Germline assignment: CDR1 SGHRS and CDR2 YFSETQ. The CDR3 spans 14 residues. In nucleotides, the CDR3 is TGTGCCAGCAGTCCGGGACAGGGGAACACTGAAGCTTTCTTT. Amino acids: CASSPGQGNTEAFF. Full variable domain (rest looked up from reference TRBV5-1 and TRBJ1-1): KAGVTQTPRYLIKTRGQQVTLSCSPISGHRSVSWYQQTPGQGLQFLFEYFSETQRNKGNFPGRFSGRQFSNSRSEMNVSTLELGDSALYLCASSPGQGNTEAFFGQGTRLTVV.

The J gene is TRBJ1-2, the V gene TRBV19; TRBD1 aligns across 7 bases. Germline V lookup: CDR1 LNHDA, CDR2 SQIVND (reference sequence). Trimming cost V 7 bases and J 6 bases; bases outside gene matches: 5. This CDR3 comprises 12 residues. CDR3 coding DNA: TGTGCCAGTATAGGAGGGGGCGATGGCTACACCTTC. Amino acids: CASIGGGDGYTF.

Only a few counts were recorded for this clonotype. This chain joins TRBV10-2 and TRBJ1-1; weak D call: TRBD1 (5 bases). V was cut by 6 bases and J by 4 bases, with 21 bases left in between. CDR1 and CDR2 (germline): WSHSY, SAAADI. This CDR3 region has 16 residues. CDR3 region: CASSQGVGVQATEAFF. The CDR3 nucleotides are TGCGCCAGCAGCCAAGGGGTCGGGGTCCAAGCCACTGAAGCTTTCTTT.

Notes on this clonotype: Just one base apart from a much larger clone, this may be a read error. J is TRBJ2-7 and V is TRBV7-6, with D tentatively TRBD2 (6 bases). V gave up 5 bases and J gave up 7 bases, with 15 bases separating them. The CDR3 covers 13 residues. CDR1 and CDR2 (germline): SGHVS, FNYEAQ. This chain's CDR3 is CASSTGTLWEQYF. The CDR3 coding sequence is TGTGCCAGCAGCACGGGGACTTTGTGGGAGCAGTACTTC.

On this clonotype: The junction departs from the called germline gene at one end, perhaps through a read error. V usage is TRBV5-1 and J usage is TRBJ1-1; D gene unclear. The CDR3 consists of 14 residues. CDR1 and CDR2 (germline): SGHRS, YFSETQ. CDR3 amino acids: CAGSARTGNTEAFF. For the CDR3, the DNA is TGCGCCGGCAGCGCCCGGACGGGGAACACTGAAGCTTTCTTT. The whole variable domain, remainder taken from reference TRBV5-1 and TRBJ1-1, is KAGVTQTPRYLIKTRGQQVTLSCSPISGHRSVSWYQQTPGQGLQFLFEYFSETQRNKGNFPGRFSGRQFSNSRSEMNVSTLELGDSALYLCAGSARTGNTEAFFGQGTRLTVV.

This chain links TRBV29-1 with TRBJ2-1; no definite D call. Trimming took 4 bases from V and 3 from J, leaving 10 bases between them. CDR3 size: 13 residues. The germline V gene encodes CDR1 SQVTM and CDR2 ANQGSEA. Here the CDR3 DNA reads TGCAGCGTTGCTTTTGGATTCTACAATGAGCAGTTCTTC. Translation: CSVAFGFYNEQFF.

This clonotype was seen many times. This chain connects TRBV19 to TRBJ2-2; unclear D gene. The germline V and J ends were trimmed by 5 bases and 5 bases, with 9 bases remaining between them. This CDR3 is 13 amino acids long. Germline CDR1 LNHDA, CDR2 SQIVND (reference sequence). Written as DNA, the CDR3 is TGTGCCAGTAGTGTCCAGAGAACCGGGGAGCTGTTTTTT. It translates to CASSVQRTGELFF.

This clonotype showed up just a few times. J is TRBJ1-5 and V is TRBV4-1; D not certain. V was clipped by 4 bases and J by 1 base, with 11 bases between them. This CDR3 is built from 15 residues. Germline lookup yields CDR1 MGHRA and CDR2 YSYEKL. The CDR3 bases are TGCGCCAGCAGCCTCCTACTGGGGAGCAATCAGCCCCAGCATTTT. As protein: CASSLLLGSNQPQHF.

The rearrangement joins TRBV7-2 to TRBJ1-2; D is perhaps TRBD1 (6 bases). The V and J ends lost 5 bases and 4 bases respectively, with 14 bases between them. The CDR3 contains 14 residues. The V gene's germline CDR1 is SGHTA and CDR2 FQGNSA. The CDR3 region is CASSPRTDSYGYTF. DNA for the CDR3: TGTGCCAGCAGCCCAAGGACAGATTCCTATGGCTACACCTTC.

The chain joins TRBV29-1 to TRBJ2-5, with D possibly TRBD1 on 6 matching bases. Germline V lookup: CDR1 SQVTM, CDR2 ANQGSEA. Trimming took off 3 bases at V and 2 bases at J, with 13 bases between the two ends. The CDR3 has 14 residues. In nucleotides, the CDR3 is TGCAGCGTTGACTCAGGGGCTACGCAAGAGACCCAGTACTTC. This gives the protein CSVDSGATQETQYF.

The CDR3 is CASSRLREQYF. The CDR3 bases are TGCGCCAGCAGCCGCCTAAGGGAGCAGTACTTC. J is TRBJ2-7 and V is TRBV5-1; D remains ambiguous. The germline gives CDR1 SGHRS, CDR2 YFSETQ. With 4 bases removed from V and 7 bases from J, the gap between germline ends came to 9 bases. The CDR3 runs 11 residues.

The chain employs TRBV2 and TRBJ1-5, with 7 bases that match TRBD1. The CDR3 contains 16 residues. V lost 6 bases and J lost 7; bases outside the gene matches: 15. In germline, CDR1 is SNHLY, CDR2 FYNNEI. CDR3 sequence reads: CASSLAGTEAWQPQHF. DNA of the CDR3: TGTGCCAGCAGCTTAGCCGGGACAGAGGCGTGGCAGCCCCAGCATTTT.

This clonotype was seen a handful of times. The chain combines TRBV9 with TRBJ1-5; possibly TRBD1 for D (5 bases). The V and J ends lost 4 bases and 1 base respectively, with 15 bases between them. The CDR3 extends over 16 amino acids. Germline V lookup: CDR1 SGDLS, CDR2 YYNGEE. Here the CDR3 DNA reads TGTGCCAGCAGCTCTGGGAGGGGTCGGAGCAATCAGCCCCAGCATTTT. Encoded protein: CASSSGRGRSNQPQHF.

This chain joins TRBV7-9 and TRBJ2-7; D gene unclear. This CDR3 has 16 residues. Germline-derived CDR1 and CDR2 are SEHNR and FQNEAQ (reference sequence). Between the trimmed V and J ends, which lost 5 bases and 1 base, there was a span of 18 bases. CDR3 residues: CASSEVGSQPSYEQYF. The CDR3 nucleotides read TGTGCCAGCAGCGAAGTCGGGTCACAACCTTCCTACGAGCAGTACTTC.

This clonotype was observed a few times. V and J are TRBV20-1 and TRBJ2-2; D is unresolved. V was cut by 0 bases and J by 7 bases, with 6 bases left in between. The CDR3 totals 12 residues. CDR1 and CDR2 (germline): DFQATT, SNEGSKA (reference sequence). The CDR3 is CSAREFGGELFF. DNA for the CDR3: TGCAGTGCTAGAGAATTCGGCGGGGAGCTGTTTTTT.

In the case of this clonotype: A single base separates this from a much larger clone, so it may be a read error. J is TRBJ2-1 and V is TRBV24-1; D call uncertain. V was clipped by 6 bases and J by 9 bases, with 11 bases between them. CDR3 length: 12 amino acids. The V gene's germline CDR1 is KGHDR and CDR2 SFDVKD. The CDR3 is CATSKDGSEQFF. CDR3 coding DNA: TGTGCCACCAGTAAGGACGGCAGTGAGCAGTTCTTC.

This clonotype was recorded only once. The CDR3 reads CASSLGLREETQYF. The CDR3 region has the DNA TGTGCCAGCAGCTTGGGGTTACGAGAAGAGACCCAGTACTTC. V is TRBV7-8 and J is TRBJ2-5, with unresolved D. The germline V gene encodes CDR1 SGHVS and CDR2 FQNEAQ. This CDR3 comprises 14 residues. V was pared by 3 bases and J by 3 bases, with 11 bases between.

The genes are TRBV12-3 or TRBV12-4 and TRBJ1-2; D uncertain. V was trimmed by 6 bases and J by 2 bases, leaving 16 bases between them. This CDR3 has 15 residues. Here the CDR3 reads CASSYSALLNYGYTF. DNA of the CDR3: TGTGCCAGCAGCTACTCAGCCCTCCTCAACTATGGCTACACCTTC.

The rearrangement uses TRBV7-2 and TRBJ1-6; D is ambiguous. Germline CDR1 reads SGHTA; CDR2 reads FQGNSA. This CDR3 comprises 12 residues. The V and J ends lost 2 bases and 13 bases respectively, with 9 bases between them. The CDR3 sequence: CASSLRNQPLHF. The CDR3 bases are TGTGCCAGCAGCTTACGGAATCAGCCCCTCCACTTT.